These 9 T cell receptor beta chains originate from one sample sequenced in a study of neurological immune-mediated disorders. TCRdb reanalysed the 5' RACE reads using MiXCR and keeps one entry per CDR3 protein. The sample shows approximately 27,000 distinct CDR3 sequences, around 21% of them seen only once. The sample comprised CD4+ T cells from blood. All receptors come from a man aged 50-60 years with HTLV-1-associated myelopathy (HAM/TSP).

This rearrangement joins TRBV7-2 to TRBJ2-3, with D perhaps TRBD1 (5 bases). The germline V gene encodes CDR1 SGHTA and CDR2 FQGNSA. The CDR3 covers 15 residues. Trimming removed 1 base from V and 1 base from J, with 9 bases in between. Here the CDR3 reads CASSLVGAGTDTQYF. The CDR3 DNA sequence: TGTGCCAGCAGCTTAGTAGGGGCCGGCACAGATACGCAGTATTTT.

This clonotype was counted many times. This chain links TRBV7-6 with TRBJ2-7; TRBD1 matches at 8 bases. Unmatched junction bases numbered 9, after V lost 2 bases and J lost 3 bases. Germline CDR1 and CDR2: SGHVS and FNYEAQ. This CDR3 contains 16 residues. In nucleotides, the CDR3 is TGTGCCAGCAGCTTAATGGGTCAGGGGGCAAGCTACGAGCAGTACTTC. Protein sequence: CASSLMGQGASYEQYF. The whole variable domain, filled in from reference TRBV7-6 and TRBJ2-7, reads GAGVSQSPRYKVTKRGQDVALRCDPISGHVSLYWYRQALGQGPEFLTYFNYEAQQDKSGLPNDRFSAERPEGSISTLTIQRTEQRDSAMYRCASSLMGQGASYEQYFGPGTRLTVT.

This clonotype was detected ten times or more. The chain employs TRBV4-1 and TRBJ2-1; TRBD2 matches 7 bases. V lost 3 bases, J lost 6 bases, and 11 bases stayed unmatched. Germline CDR1 and CDR2: MGHRA and YSYEKL. The CDR3 contains 16 residues. CDR3: CASSQVRGEGTNEQFF. The CDR3 region has the DNA TGCGCCAGCAGCCAGGTTCGGGGGGAGGGGACCAATGAGCAGTTCTTC.

This clonotype has a count of ten or more. The rearrangement links TRBV7-7 to TRBJ2-2; no clear D gene. The CDR3 has 13 residues. With 1 base removed from V and 4 bases from J, the gap between germline ends came to 4 bases. The V gene's germline CDR1 is SSHAT and CDR2 FNYEAQ (reference sequence). The CDR3 region has the DNA TGTGCCAGCAGCTTAGGTAGCACCGGGGAGCTGTTTTTT. It yields the protein CASSLGSTGELFF.

The chain is built from TRBV12-3 or TRBV12-4 and TRBJ1-1, with 7 bases fitting TRBD1. The CDR3 runs to 15 residues. V was pared by 5 bases and J by 1 base, with 7 bases of the junction left unmatched. This CDR3 is CASSPRTGGNTEAFF. For the CDR3, the DNA is TGTGCCAGCAGTCCACGGACAGGAGGGAACACTGAAGCTTTCTTT.

The sample holds one count of this clonotype. The germline gene is not matched at one end of the junction; a read error may be the cause. The V gene is TRBV6-4, the J gene TRBJ2-7, with a weak D call TRBD1 (6 bases). This CDR3 has 13 residues. The V gene's germline CDR1 is MRHNA and CDR2 SNTAGT. This CDR3 is CDSSRDMLGEQYF. The CDR3 DNA reads as TGTGACAGCAGCCGGGACATGCTGGGCGAGCAGTACTTC.

This clonotype was seen ten or more times. V and J are TRBV7-3 and TRBJ1-1, with D possibly matching TRBD1 (6 bases). Trimming took 6 bases from V and 1 from J, leaving 15 bases between them. The germline V gene has CDR1 SGHTA and CDR2 FQGTGA. This CDR3 spans 15 amino acids. CDR3 bases: TGTGCCAGCAGGTTCCAGGGGATCCCGAACACTGAAGCTTTCTTT. Translation gives CASRFQGIPNTEAFF.

There are many counts of this clonotype. The CDR3 region is CASSFAGGYEQYF. CDR3 DNA: TGCGCCAGCAGCTTTGCAGGGGGCTACGAGCAGTACTTC. The chain has TRBV5-1 and TRBJ2-7; 7 bases map to TRBD1. The CDR3 covers 13 residues. V dropped 2 bases and J dropped 3; count of bases not matched to a gene: 2. Per the germline V gene, CDR1 is SGHRS and CDR2 is YFSETQ.

To note about this clonotype: Germline and junction disagree at one end, which may indicate a read error. In DNA, the CDR3 is TGTGCCAGCAGTGACTGGGAGACCCATTACTTC. This gives the protein CASSDWETHYF. V gene TRBV2 combines with J gene TRBJ2-5; the D gene is possibly TRBD2 (5 bases). The CDR3 is 11 amino acids. Germline-derived CDR1 and CDR2 are SNHLY and FYNNEI.